One sample yielded the 14 T cell receptor beta chains listed below, sequenced in a study of tumor-infiltrating lymphocytes in primary liver carcinoma. Total RNA (around 0.45 ug) served as template for TCR beta cDNA synthesis primed by a constant-region primer. ARM-PCR, slightly modified, supplied the TCR beta libraries through three nested multiplex PCR rounds. TRBV1-TRBV30 forward primers and a C-beta reverse primer were used in the first two PCR rounds, which each ran for 10 cycles. TCRdb reprocessed the multiplex PCR reads with MiXCR, giving one entry per CDR3 protein. In the table there are 99,000 or so distinct CDR3 sequences, almost 70% of which are singletons. Extraction of RNA together with DNA used about 18-30 mg of unsorted bulk tissue. The sequencing input was liver tumor tissue from sampling region 5. The subset denotes: tumor region T5, tumor centre. The receptors originated from a woman between 55 and 75 years old with primary liver carcinoma and hepatitis B virus infection.

On this clonotype: At one end, the junction sequence differs from germline, possibly due to a read error. The chain employs TRBV29-1 and TRBJ2-1; 10 bases map to TRBD2. Per the germline V gene, CDR1 is SQVTM and CDR2 is ANQGSEA. The CDR3 loop spans 17 amino acids. The chain's CDR3 is CSVEVLGTSDSYNEQLF. The CDR3 nucleotides are TGCAGCGTTGAAGTCCTCGGGACTAGCGACTCCTACAATGAGCAATTATTC.

For this clonotype: Its ends do not fully match the called genes, so a read error is possible. The chain uses TRBV29-1 and TRBJ2-4, with no clear D. The CDR3 covers 12 residues. Germline V lookup: CDR1 SQVTM, CDR2 ANQGSEA. DNA for the CDR3: TGCAGCGTCGGACGGGCTGGGAACATTCAGTGCTTC. This codes for CSVGRAGNIQCF.

Note on this clonotype: A much larger clone differs by one base, so this may be a read error. This chain links TRBV6-6 with TRBJ2-3, with D perhaps TRBD2 (6 bases). Germline V gives CDR1 MNHNY, CDR2 SVGAGI (reference sequence). The length of the CDR3 is 16 residues. The CDR3 bases are TGTGTCAGCACCGGACGGTGGCGGGGATACACAGATACGCAGTATTTT. It codes for CVSTGRWRGYTDTQYF.

A note on this clonotype: This sequence may be a read error, since a much larger clone differs from it by one base. The V and J genes are TRBV5-5 and TRBJ2-7; 10 bases are shared with TRBD1. The CDR3 runs 15 residues. The germline CDR1 and CDR2 sequences are SGHKS and YYEKEE (reference sequence). CDR3 in amino acids: CASSPGQGRSYVQYF. The CDR3 DNA is TGTGCCAGCAGCCCGGGACAGGGGCGCTCCTACGTGCAGTACTTC.

This chain connects TRBV19 to TRBJ1-5, with unresolved D. This CDR3 is 15 amino acids long. Between the trimmed V and J ends, which lost 5 bases and 4 bases, there was a span of 15 bases. The V gene's germline CDR1 is LNHDA and CDR2 SQIVND (reference sequence). The CDR3 nucleotides read TGTGCCAGTAGTTTCTGCCAGCTAGGAAATCAGCCCCAGCATTTT. Its translation is CASSFCQLGNQPQHF.

This chain uses TRBV4-1 with TRBJ1-1; D is unclear. This CDR3 region has 17 residues. Trimming took 4 bases from V and 0 from J, leaving 18 bases between them. Germline V lookup: CDR1 MGHRA, CDR2 YSYEKL. The CDR3 DNA reads TGCGCCAGCAGCCTAGACCCGCGGAGAGCCTTGAACACTGAAGCTTTCTTT. This sequence encodes CASSLDPRRALNTEAFF.

The chain combines TRBV12-3 or TRBV12-4 with TRBJ2-3, with unresolved D. V was shortened by 3 bases and J by 8 bases, with 15 bases between the two germline ends. CDR3 length equals 14 residues. CDR3 in DNA: TGTGCCAGCAGTTTGGGCGGCCTAGAATCTACGCAGTATTTT. Translating gives CASSLGGLESTQYF.

This clonotype was seen only once. A read error is possible here, since a much larger clone lies one base away. V and J are TRBV25-1 and TRBJ1-1; D gene uncertain. Trimming pared 3 bases from V and 13 bases from J, leaving 15 bases between. Germline V lookup: CDR1 MGHDK, CDR2 SYGVNS. The CDR3 is 12 residues long. CDR3 residues: CASSEVGPRGFF. In nucleotides, the CDR3 is TGTGCCAGCAGTGAGGTTGGGCCTAGAGGTTTCTTT.

The sample holds a few counts of this clonotype. V usage is TRBV5-1 and J usage is TRBJ2-3; 8 bases align to TRBD2. V lost 9 bases, J lost 3 bases, and 12 bases stayed unmatched. Germline-derived CDR1 and CDR2 are SGHRS and YFSETQ. There are 15 residues in the CDR3. This chain's CDR3 is CANTLLAERTDTQYF. The CDR3 DNA reads TGCGCCAACACCCTACTAGCGGAGCGTACAGATACGCAGTATTTT.

This clonotype was recorded at least ten times. V and J are TRBV15 and TRBJ1-1; D unresolved. The CDR3 length is 14 residues. Deletions cut 5 bases from V and 0 bases from J, with 10 bases between. Per the germline V gene, CDR1 is LNHNV and CDR2 is YYDKDF (reference sequence). The CDR3 region is CATSSLPLNTEAFF. CDR3 DNA sequence: TGTGCCACCAGCTCTCTTCCCCTGAACACTGAAGCTTTCTTT.

On this clonotype: A read error may account for a junction end that differs from germline. The chain is built from TRBV6-5 and TRBJ1-1; TRBD1 might be the D (5 bases). The germline V gene encodes CDR1 MNHEY and CDR2 SVGAGI. The CDR3 is made up of 15 amino acids. The CDR3 DNA reads as TGTGCCAGCAGTTTTAGGGGCGAGGTGAACACTGAAGGTTTCTTT. It is translated as CASSFRGEVNTEGFF.

With regard to this clonotype: Relative to the germline gene, one junction end is altered; a read error may explain this. The chain couples TRBV6-2 or TRBV6-3 to TRBJ2-3; TRBD1 might be the D (6 bases). Germline values: CDR1 MNHEY, CDR2 SVGEGT. The CDR3 covers 18 residues. CDR3: CASSYRDIQASFTDTQYF. The CDR3 DNA reads as TGTGCCAGCAGTTACCGGGACATACAAGCGTCCTTCACAGATACGCAATATTTT.

CDR3 region: CASSSGQIGEFF. DNA for the CDR3: TGTGCCAGCAGCTCCGGCCAGATAGGGGAGTTCTTC. The rearrangement uses TRBV11-2 and TRBJ2-1; the D gene is possibly TRBD1 (5 bases). The CDR3 consists of 12 residues. Trimming shortened V by 4 bases and J by 14 bases, and 15 bases separated the two germline ends. The germline CDR1 and CDR2 sequences are SGHAT and FQNNGV.

This clonotype was seen repeatedly, ten times or more. The V gene is TRBV6-5, the J gene TRBJ1-3, with D perhaps matching TRBD1 (5 bases). With 7 bases removed from V and 0 bases from J, the gap between germline ends came to 16 bases. The CDR3 contains 16 residues. CDR1 MNHEY and CDR2 SVGAGI come from the germline V gene. The CDR3 coding sequence is TGTGCCAGCACCCTACACTGGGGGAGCTCTGGAAACACCATATATTTT. Protein sequence: CASTLHWGSSGNTIYF.